The clone carrying this T cell receptor (beta chain) was seen only a few times. This entry belongs to a study of shared clonotypes between healthy human individuals. Trimming removed 0 bases at V and 4 bases at J, with 9 bases between. The V gene's germline CDR1 is SGHTA and CDR2 FQGNSA. CDR3 length equals 14 residues. The authors divided CD4+ cells into CD45RA+ naive and CD45RA-negative memory subsets. The material for each subset, its genomic DNA, was split evenly across several immunoSEQ plates. Libraries were prepared by immunoSEQ multiplex PCR; TCRdb keeps only in-frame clonotypes and omits some of them. The table shows about 990,000 clones, with around three quarters occurring only once.

The sequence derives from a man between 18 and 29 years old in good health. Some clones in this sample may be carry-over from other donors' samples. The source material was memory CD4+ T cells from PBMCs. Subset of the sample: CD45RA-negative fraction. The chain employs TRBV7-2 and TRBJ1-2; D gene ambiguous. The CDR3 loop reads CASSLAALTYGYTF. For the CDR3, the DNA is TGTGCCAGCAGCTTAGCGGCATTAACCTATGGCTACACCTTC.